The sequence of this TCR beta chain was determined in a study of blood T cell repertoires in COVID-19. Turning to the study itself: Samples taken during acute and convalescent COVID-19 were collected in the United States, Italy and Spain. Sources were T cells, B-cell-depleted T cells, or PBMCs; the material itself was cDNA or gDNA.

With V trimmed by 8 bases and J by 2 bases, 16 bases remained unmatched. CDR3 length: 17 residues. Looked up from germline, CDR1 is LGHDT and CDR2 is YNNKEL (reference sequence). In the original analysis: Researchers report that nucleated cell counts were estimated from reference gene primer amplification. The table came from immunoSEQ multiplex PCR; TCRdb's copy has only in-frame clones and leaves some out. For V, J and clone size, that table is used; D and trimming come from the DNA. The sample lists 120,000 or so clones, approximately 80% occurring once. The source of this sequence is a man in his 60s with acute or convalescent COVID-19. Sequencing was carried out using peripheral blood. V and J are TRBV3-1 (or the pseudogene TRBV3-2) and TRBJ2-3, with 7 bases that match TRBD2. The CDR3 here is CASSYGSVGGYTDTQYF. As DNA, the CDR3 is TGTGCCAGCTCCTACGGTTCGGTGGGAGGGTACACAGATACGCAGTATTTT.